The TCR beta chain under discussion was sequenced for a study of graft-versus-host responses after intestinal transplantation. Turning to the study itself: Every one of the recipients received anti-thymocyte globulin induction and afterwards took tacrolimus and steroids for roughly three years. Findings and limits, study-wide: Recipient marrow showed GvH clones, some seen first in ileum or blood. Peak GvH clone levels in circulation were associated with early post-transplant HvG declines. Clonal ratios of graft-versus-host to host-versus-graft in allografts were high for patients exhibiting graft-donor T cell macrochimerism.

The data were produced by immunoSEQ multiplex PCR, yet TCRdb's version contains in-frame clones alone and is incomplete. The table lists about 110,000 clones, 85% to 95% of them singletons. Comment on this clone: Its antigen is unidentified.

The CDR3 is 14 amino acids. CDR1 MDHEN and CDR2 SYDVKM come from the germline V gene. V gave up 6 bases and J gave up 9 bases, with 20 bases separating them. The receptor's source is a human donor who was the organ donor for an intestinal transplant. This chain links TRBV28 with TRBJ1-2; D gene unclear. Sample: unstimulated CD8+ T cells sorted from spleen or lymph node cells, taken before transplant. The CDR3 region has the DNA TGTGCCAGCAGCCCCTTGAGGCAGTCGTACAGCTACACCTTC. It specifies CASSPLRQSYSYTF.